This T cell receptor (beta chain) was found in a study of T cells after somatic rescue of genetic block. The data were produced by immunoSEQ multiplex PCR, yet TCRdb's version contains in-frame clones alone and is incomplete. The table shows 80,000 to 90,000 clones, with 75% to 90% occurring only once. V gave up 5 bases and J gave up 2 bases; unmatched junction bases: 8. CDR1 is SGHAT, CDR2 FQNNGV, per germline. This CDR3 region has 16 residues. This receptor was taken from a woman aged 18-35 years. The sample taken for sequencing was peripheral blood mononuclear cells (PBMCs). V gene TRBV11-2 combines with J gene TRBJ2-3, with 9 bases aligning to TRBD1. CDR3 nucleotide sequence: TGTGCCAGCAGCCACCCGGGGACAGGGATCACAGATACGCAGTATTTT. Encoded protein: CASSHPGTGITDTQYF. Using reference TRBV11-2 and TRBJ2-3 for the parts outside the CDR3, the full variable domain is EAGVAQSPRYKIIEKRQSVAFWCNPISGHATLYWYQQILGQGPKLLIQFQNNGVVDDSQLPKDRFSAERLKGVDSTLKIQPAKLEDSAVYLCASSHPGTGITDTQYFGPGTRLTVL.